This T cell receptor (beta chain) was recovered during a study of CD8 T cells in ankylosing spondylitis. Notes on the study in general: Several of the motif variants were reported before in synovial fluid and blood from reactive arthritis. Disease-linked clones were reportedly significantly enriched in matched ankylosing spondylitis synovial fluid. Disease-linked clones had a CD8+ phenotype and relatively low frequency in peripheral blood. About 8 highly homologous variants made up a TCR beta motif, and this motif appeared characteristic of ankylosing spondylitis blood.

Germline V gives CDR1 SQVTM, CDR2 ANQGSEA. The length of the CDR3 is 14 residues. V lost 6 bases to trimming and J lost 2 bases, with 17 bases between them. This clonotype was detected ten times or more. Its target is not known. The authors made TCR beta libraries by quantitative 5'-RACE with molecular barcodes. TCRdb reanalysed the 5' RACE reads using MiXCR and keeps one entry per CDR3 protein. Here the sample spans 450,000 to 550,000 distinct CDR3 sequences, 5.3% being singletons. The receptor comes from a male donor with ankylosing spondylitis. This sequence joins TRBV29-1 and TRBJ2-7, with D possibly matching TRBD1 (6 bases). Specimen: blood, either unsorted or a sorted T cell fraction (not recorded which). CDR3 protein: CSVGAFTEAYEQYF. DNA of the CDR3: TGCAGCGTGGGGGCTTTCACAGAAGCCTACGAGCAGTACTTC.